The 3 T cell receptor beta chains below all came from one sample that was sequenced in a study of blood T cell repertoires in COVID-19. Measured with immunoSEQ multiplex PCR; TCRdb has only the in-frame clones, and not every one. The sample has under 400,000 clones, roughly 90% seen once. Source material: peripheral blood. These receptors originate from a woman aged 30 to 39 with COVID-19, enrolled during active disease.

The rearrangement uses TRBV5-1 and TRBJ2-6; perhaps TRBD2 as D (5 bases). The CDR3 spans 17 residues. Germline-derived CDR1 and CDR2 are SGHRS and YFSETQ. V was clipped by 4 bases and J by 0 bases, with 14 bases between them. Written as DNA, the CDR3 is TGCGCCAGCAGCCCCCAGCGGCACCTCTCTGGGGCCAACGTCCTGACTTTC. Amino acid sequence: CASSPQRHLSGANVLTF.

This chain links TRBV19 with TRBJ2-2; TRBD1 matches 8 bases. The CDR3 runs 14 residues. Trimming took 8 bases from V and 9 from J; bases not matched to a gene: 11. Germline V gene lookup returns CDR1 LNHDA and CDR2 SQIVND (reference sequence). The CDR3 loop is CASSDDRGIRELFF. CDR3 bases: TGTGCCAGTTCCGACGACAGGGGAATAAGGGAGCTGTTTTTT.

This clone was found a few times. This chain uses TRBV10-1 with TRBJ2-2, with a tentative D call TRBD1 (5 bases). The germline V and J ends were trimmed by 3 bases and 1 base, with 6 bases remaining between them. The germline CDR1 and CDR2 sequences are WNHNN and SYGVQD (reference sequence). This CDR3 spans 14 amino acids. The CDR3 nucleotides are TGCGCCAGCAGTGACGACAGGAACACCGGGGAGCTGTTTTTT. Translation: CASSDDRNTGELFF.